In this sample, the clone carrying this T cell receptor (beta chain) turned up a few times. The target antigen is unknown. MiXCR, applied by TCRdb to the 5' RACE reads, yields one record per CDR3 protein. The table has under 250,000 distinct CDR3 sequences, 3.2% seen once. The sample comes from a study of T cells after yellow fever vaccination. Findings and caveats of the study: Abundant clonotypes from the bulk population could get into FACS-sorted repertoires as contaminants. Reappearance after the booster was observed for most primary-vaccination clones (roughly 97% CD4, roughly 90% CD8).

CDR1 and CDR2 from the germline V gene are LNHNV and YYDKDF (reference sequence). Trimming took 4 bases from V and 6 from J, leaving 12 bases between them. This CDR3 spans 13 amino acids. The TCR sequence derives from a young man who received the YFV17D yellow fever vaccine. This sequence joins TRBV15 and TRBJ1-2, with D tentatively TRBD1 (5 bases). The source was CD4+ T cells sorted from PBMCs, collected 10 days after the yellow fever booster vaccination. The CDR3 protein is CATSKPQGDGYTF. In DNA form, the CDR3 reads TGTGCCACCAGCAAACCCCAGGGAGATGGCTACACCTTC.